Below, one T cell receptor beta chain is given with its context. The data belong to a study of T-cell reconstitution after alpha-beta-depleted transplantation in children. The TCRbeta library was prepared with unique molecular identifiers. TCRdb independently ran MiXCR on the PCR reads; one entry per CDR3 protein. Among 400,000 to 500,000 distinct CDR3 sequences listed, around 9.9% were seen once. The germline gives CDR1 SEHNR, CDR2 FQNEAQ (reference sequence). Trimming took 5 bases from V and 3 from J, leaving 13 bases between them. There are 14 residues in the CDR3. The clonotype comes from a human donor who donated a stem cell graft to a child with acute myeloid leukemia. Sequenced material: PBMCs from the stem cell graft donor, taken from the stem cell graft. The rearrangement joins TRBV7-9 to TRBJ1-1; the D gene is possibly TRBD1 (5 bases). The CDR3 DNA follows: TGTGCCAGCAGCACAAACGACAGATACACTGAAGCTTTCTTT. Protein sequence: CASSTNDRYTEAFF.